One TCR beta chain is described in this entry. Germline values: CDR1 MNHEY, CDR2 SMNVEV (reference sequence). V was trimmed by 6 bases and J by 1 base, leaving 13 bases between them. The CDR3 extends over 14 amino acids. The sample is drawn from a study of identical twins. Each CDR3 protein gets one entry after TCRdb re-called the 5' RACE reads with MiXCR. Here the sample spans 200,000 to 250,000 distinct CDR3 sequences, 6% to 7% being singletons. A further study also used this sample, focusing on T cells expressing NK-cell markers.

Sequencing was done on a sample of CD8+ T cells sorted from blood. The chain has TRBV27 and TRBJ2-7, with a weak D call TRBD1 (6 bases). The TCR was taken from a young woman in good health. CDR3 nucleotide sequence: TGTGCCAGCAGCAACAGGGTCGGTTCCTACGAGCAGTACTTC. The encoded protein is CASSNRVGSYEQYF.